This T cell receptor (beta chain) was retrieved from a study of blood T cell repertoires in COVID-19. Background on the study: Samples came from the United States, Italy and Spain, spanning acute and convalescent COVID-19. T cells, B-cell-depleted T cells, or PBMCs provided the cDNA or gDNA that served as material.

Methods used by the authors: Scientists estimated how many nucleated cells there were by amplifying reference gene primers. Assay used: immunoSEQ multiplex PCR; TCRdb lists only in-frame clones, some missing. That table gives V, J and clone size, and the DNA gave D and trimming. The sample contains fewer than 200,000 clones, roughly 80% of which appear only once. The germline V gene encodes CDR1 LNHDA and CDR2 SQIVND (reference sequence). This CDR3 spans 17 amino acids. The junction had 14 bases not matched to a gene; V was cut back by 6 bases and J by 1 base. The TCR sequence derives from a man in his sixties with acute or convalescent COVID-19. The V call is TRBV19, the J call TRBJ2-7, with TRBD2 matching over 8 bases. Sequenced input: peripheral blood. The CDR3 region has the DNA TGTGCCAGTAGCCCCCGTGGTAGCGGGGACCCGTCCTACGAGCAGTACTTC. Translating gives CASSPRGSGDPSYEQYF. Based on the CDR3 plus reference TRBV19 and TRBJ2-7, the full variable domain is DGGITQSPKYLFRKEGQNVTLSCEQNLNHDAMYWYRQDPGQGLRLIYYSQIVNDFQKGDIAEGYSVSREKKESFPLTVTSAQKNPTAFYLCASSPRGSGDPSYEQYFGPGTRLTVT.